The source of this TCR beta chain is a study of cytomegalovirus exposure and HLA in healthy donors. In the PCR, 60 Vbeta and 13 Jbeta primers were used. The assay was immunoSEQ multiplex PCR, and TCRdb's table has in-frame clones only and misses some. Of 150,000 or so clones listed, approximately 75% are singletons. Germline CDR1 is SGHRS and CDR2 is YFSETQ. This CDR3 has 17 amino acids. The trim removed 0 bases at V and 6 bases at J, leaving 13 bases unmatched. Notes on this clone: Its antigen is undetermined.

Regarding the study as a whole: Rare TCR sequences dominated, though some public TCRs recurred in many donors. Highest at DRB1 and lowest at HLA-C, TCR association rates differed among HLA loci in a later analysis. TCR beta chains numbering approximately 150 were designated cytomegalovirus-associated. 87-base-pair reads could not separate some V segments, including TRBV6-2 and TRBV6-3.

Sequenced material: PBMCs. This receptor was identified in a man aged 45-65 years in good health and CMV-seropositive. The V gene is TRBV5-1, the J gene TRBJ2-5; TRBD1 aligns across 8 bases. The CDR3, as DNA: TGCGCCAGCAGCTTGGAGGGCCAGGGGGCGGGTGGCCAGACCCAGTACTTC. It is translated as CASSLEGQGAGGQTQYF.